The source of this T cell receptor beta chain is a study of blood T cell repertoires in COVID-19. CDR3 size: 17 residues. With 5 bases removed from V and 0 bases from J, the gap between germline ends came to 17 bases. The germline gives CDR1 SGHAT, CDR2 FQNNGV. Here immunoSEQ multiplex PCR was the method, and the copy in TCRdb shows in-frame clones only, minus some. The repertoire has some 300,000 clones, more than 85% of them found once; the top ten carry around 3.9%. This rearrangement joins TRBV11-2 to TRBJ1-3; perhaps TRBD1 as D (5 bases). The sample taken for sequencing was PBMCs or T cells enriched from blood (not recorded which). The receptor was derived from a woman aged 25 to 39 who had been exposed to COVID-19. The DNA for the CDR3 is TGTGCCAGCAGCGCACGCAGACAGTCTATCTCTGGAAACACCATATATTTT. It codes for CASSARRQSISGNTIYF. The variable domain in full, with the rest retrieved from reference TRBV11-2 and TRBJ1-3, is EAGVAQSPRYKIIEKRQSVAFWCNPISGHATLYWYQQILGQGPKLLIQFQNNGVVDDSQLPKDRFSAERLKGVDSTLKIQPAKLEDSAVYLCASSARRQSISGNTIYFGEGSWLTVV.